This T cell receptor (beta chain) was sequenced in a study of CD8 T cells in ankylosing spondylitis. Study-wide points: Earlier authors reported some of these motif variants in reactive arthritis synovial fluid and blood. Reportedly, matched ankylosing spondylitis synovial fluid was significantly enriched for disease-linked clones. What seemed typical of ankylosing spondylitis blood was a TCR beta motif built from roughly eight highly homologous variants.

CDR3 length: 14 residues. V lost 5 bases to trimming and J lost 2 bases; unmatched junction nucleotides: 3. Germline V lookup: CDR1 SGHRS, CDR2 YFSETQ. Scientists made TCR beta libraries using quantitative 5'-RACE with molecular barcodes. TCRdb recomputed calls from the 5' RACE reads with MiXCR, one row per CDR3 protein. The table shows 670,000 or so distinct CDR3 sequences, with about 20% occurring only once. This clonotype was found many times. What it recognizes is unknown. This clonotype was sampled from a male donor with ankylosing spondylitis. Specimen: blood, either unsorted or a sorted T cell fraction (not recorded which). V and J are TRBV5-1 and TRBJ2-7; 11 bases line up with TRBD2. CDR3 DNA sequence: TGCGCCAGCAGGGCGGGACTAGCGGCCTACGAGCAGTACTTC. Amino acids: CASRAGLAAYEQYF.